Below, one T cell receptor beta chain is given with its context. Its antigen is still unknown. The PCR ran on 60 Vbeta and 13 Jbeta primers. The protocol was immunoSEQ multiplex PCR, while the TCRdb copy is restricted to in-frame clones and leaves out a portion. In total, the table holds roughly 120,000 clones. V trimming: 3 bases; J trimming: 3 bases; junction bases outside the gene matches: 4. Germline-derived CDR1 and CDR2 are KGHSH and LQKENI. The CDR3 spans 14 residues. This sample is drawn from a study of cytomegalovirus exposure and HLA in healthy donors. Whole-study context: Prior work identified 117 million unique TCR beta sequences in some 180 million T cells. From HLA-typed donors, an early data release held some 80 million unique TCRs. Most genotyped donors, over 70% of 300 to 400, had Caucasian-associated genetic ancestry.

General study results and limits: Follow-up analysis seemed to connect common viral pathogens with several of the most significant clusters identified.

This TCR was sampled from a man aged 18-30 years in good health and CMV-seronegative. V and J are TRBV18 and TRBJ1-2; 7 nucleotides match TRBD1. The specimen sequenced was PBMCs. DNA for the CDR3: TGTGCCAGCTCACCCCAGGGGGTCGACTATGGCTACACCTTC. Protein: CASSPQGVDYGYTF. The full variable domain, with the rest looked up from reference TRBV18 and TRBJ1-2, is NAGVMQNPRHLVRRRGQEARLRCSPMKGHSHVYWYRQLPEEGLKFMVYLQKENIIDESGMPKERFSAEFPKEGPSILRIQQVVRGDSAAYFCASSPQGVDYGYTFGSGTRLTVV.